The next 18 T cell receptor beta chains were all read from a single sample in a study of CD8 T cells in ankylosing spondylitis. General study results and limits: Seemingly distinctive of ankylosing spondylitis blood was a TCR beta motif formed by eight highly homologous variants.

These receptors' targets are unknown. In TCRdb, the 5' RACE reads were re-called with MiXCR into one record per CDR3 protein. The sample includes about 510,000 distinct CDR3 sequences, about 5.7% of them seen just once. The sample was blood, either unsorted or a sorted T cell fraction (not recorded which). These receptors came from a male donor with ankylosing spondylitis.

This clonotype showed up just once. V is TRBV19 and J is TRBJ2-1; 7 nucleotides line up with TRBD2. Losses at the gene ends were 5 bases for V and 4 bases for J; bases not matched to a gene: 5. This CDR3 spans 14 amino acids. Looked up from germline, CDR1 is LNHDA and CDR2 is SQIVND (reference sequence). Written as DNA, the CDR3 is TGTGCCAGTAGTGTTAGCGGGCCTTACAATGAGCAGTTCTTC. Translation gives CASSVSGPYNEQFF.

This clonotype was detected a few times. This chain uses TRBV7-9 with TRBJ2-4, with 7 bases aligning to TRBD2. Germline CDR1 is SEHNR and CDR2 is FQNEAQ (reference sequence). The V gene end was trimmed by 4 bases and the J gene end by 7 bases; junction bases not matched to a gene: 10. The CDR3 covers 15 residues. CDR3 sequence (DNA): TGTGCCAGCAGCTCCGCGGGGGTCAGAGGGAACATTCAGTACTTC. This sequence encodes CASSSAGVRGNIQYF.

This clonotype was observed many times. The CDR3 DNA follows: TGCGCCAGCAGCCTCCGGGGGACATCTATGGGGGAGCAGTACTTC. It specifies CASSLRGTSMGEQYF. This chain joins TRBV5-1 and TRBJ2-7, with D possibly being TRBD1 or TRBD2 (6 bases each). CDR3 length: 15 residues. V lost 4 bases to trimming and J lost 7 bases, with 21 bases between them. Germline CDR1 is SGHRS and CDR2 is YFSETQ.

This clonotype was seen repeatedly, ten times or more. V is TRBV12-3 or TRBV12-4 and J is TRBJ2-1, with D perhaps matching TRBD1 (7 bases). V was cut by 6 bases and J by 13 bases, with 16 bases left in between. The CDR3 has 12 residues. The CDR3, as DNA: TGTGCCAGCAGCCGGGACAGACTAGTCCAGTTCTTC. Amino acids: CASSRDRLVQFF.

Many counts were recorded for this clonotype. The CDR3 nucleotides are TGTGCCACCAGTGATTTTCGGAACACTGAAGCTTTCTTT. It specifies CATSDFRNTEAFF. The rearrangement joins TRBV24-1 to TRBJ1-1; unclear D gene. Germline V gene data show CDR1 as KGHDR and CDR2 as SFDVKD. This CDR3 has 13 amino acids. Between the trimmed V and J ends, which lost 1 base and 1 base, there was a span of 3 bases.

The table lists this clonotype with many counts. J is TRBJ2-1 and V is TRBV5-1; D might be TRBD2 (6 bases). V dropped 6 bases and J dropped 6 bases, with 13 bases sitting between them. Germline assignment: CDR1 SGHRS and CDR2 YFSETQ. The CDR3 has 13 amino acids. DNA for the CDR3: TGCGCCAGCACCCCCGGAGGGATCAATGAGCAGTTCTTC. Translation: CASTPGGINEQFF.

This clonotype came up many times. The J gene is TRBJ2-2, the V gene TRBV6-5, with D tentatively TRBD1 or TRBD2 (6 bases each). In germline, CDR1 is MNHEY, CDR2 SVGAGI. V was pared by 4 bases and J by 6 bases, with 12 bases between. The CDR3 contains 14 residues. The CDR3 spells CASSLQGGAGELFF. The DNA of the CDR3 is TGTGCCAGCAGTTTACAGGGAGGCGCCGGGGAGCTGTTTTTT.

There are many counts of this clonotype. The chain links TRBV7-2 to TRBJ1-5, with D perhaps TRBD1 (5 bases). The CDR3 extends over 11 amino acids. Germline lookup yields CDR1 SGHTA and CDR2 FQGNSA. The V gene lost 8 bases and the J gene lost 4 bases, with 6 bases spanning the gap. The CDR3: CASGGNQPQHF. In DNA, the CDR3 is TGTGCCAGCGGGGGGAATCAGCCCCAGCATTTT.

Ten or more counts support this clonotype. The J gene is TRBJ1-6, the V gene TRBV10-3; D might be TRBD1 (6 bases). CDR1 is ENHRY and CDR2 is SYGVKD in the germline V gene. This CDR3 is built from 16 residues. The ends were cut back, 10 bases at V and 0 bases at J, with 16 bases in the middle. CDR3 DNA sequence: TGTGCCACCGGAAAGACAGGTAGCTCCTATAATTCACCCCTCCACTTT. Translated: CATGKTGSSYNSPLHF.

This clonotype was detected ten times or more. This sequence joins TRBV27 and TRBJ2-7, with TRBD2 matching over 8 bases. Germline V gene data show CDR1 as MNHEY and CDR2 as SMNVEV (reference sequence). V lost 5 bases, J lost 6 bases, and 21 bases stayed unmatched. The CDR3 totals 18 residues. The CDR3 DNA reads TGTGCCAGCAGTCCGTCCGGGTGGGCGGGAGGTACACGCAGCGAGCAGTACTTC. The encoded protein is CASSPSGWAGGTRSEQYF.

This clonotype occurred many times. V is TRBV4-3 and J is TRBJ1-1; D not certain. V gave up 2 bases and J gave up 5 bases, with 9 bases separating them. Per the germline V gene, CDR1 is LGHNA and CDR2 is YSLEER. The CDR3 extends over 13 amino acids. CDR3 DNA: TGCGCCAGCAGCCAATATTCAGCGACTGAAGCTTTCTTT. Residues: CASSQYSATEAFF.

This clonotype was seen at least ten times. This sequence joins TRBV4-3 and TRBJ1-2; D is ambiguous. Germline CDR1 reads LGHNA; CDR2 reads YSLEER. The CDR3 extends over 15 amino acids. V was trimmed by 4 bases and J by 2 bases, leaving 14 bases between them. The CDR3: CASSLILDSNYGYTF. The CDR3, as DNA: TGCGCCAGCAGCCTAATACTGGACTCAAACTATGGCTACACCTTC.

The table lists this clonotype with many counts. The chain is built from TRBV11-1 and TRBJ2-3; TRBD2 matches at 10 bases. V shed 0 bases, J shed 2 bases, and the junction held 5 bases outside the gene matches. The CDR3 is 17 residues long. From germline, CDR1 is SGHAT and CDR2 FQDESV (reference sequence). The CDR3 DNA reads as TGTGCCAGCAGCTTAGCGGGTCTAGCGGGAGCCACAGATACGCAGTATTTT. The encoded protein is CASSLAGLAGATDTQYF. The entire variable domain, with the rest obtained from reference TRBV11-1 and TRBJ2-3, is as follows: EAEVAQSPRYKITEKSQAVAFWCDPISGHATLYWYRQILGQGPELLVQFQDESVVDDSQLPKDRFSAERLKGVDSTLKIQPAELGDSAMYLCASSLAGLAGATDTQYFGPGTRLTVL.

This clonotype came up many times. The V call is TRBV15, the J call TRBJ1-1; D is possibly TRBD1 (6 bases). The germline gives CDR1 LNHNV, CDR2 YYDKDF (reference sequence). The CDR3 consists of 13 residues. The V end lost 5 bases, the J end lost 3 bases, and 10 bases lay between the germline ends. The CDR3 is CATSQGGDTEAFF. In nucleotides, the CDR3 is TGTGCCACCAGCCAAGGGGGGGACACTGAAGCTTTCTTT.

In its sample, this clonotype was seen many times. The chain recombines TRBV6-5 with TRBJ2-1; 7 bases map to TRBD2. From germline, CDR1 is MNHEY and CDR2 SVGAGI. The CDR3 runs 14 residues. Losses at the gene ends were 2 bases for V and 12 bases for J; bases not matched to a gene: 10. The CDR3 is CASSYGGLVGSQFF. DNA for the CDR3: TGTGCCAGCAGTTACGGAGGACTAGTCGGGTCGCAGTTCTTC.

This rearrangement joins TRBV5-1 to TRBJ2-2, with TRBD1 matching 9 bases. The V and J ends lost 3 bases and 1 base, in that order; junction bases with no gene match: 1. In germline, CDR1 is SGHRS, CDR2 YFSETQ. The CDR3 extends over 15 amino acids. CDR3: CASSWTGVNTGELFF. Here the CDR3 DNA reads TGCGCCAGCAGCTGGACAGGGGTGAACACCGGGGAGCTGTTTTTT. Drawing the rest from reference TRBV5-1 and TRBJ2-2, the complete variable domain is KAGVTQTPRYLIKTRGQQVTLSCSPISGHRSVSWYQQTPGQGLQFLFEYFSETQRNKGNFPGRFSGRQFSNSRSEMNVSTLELGDSALYLCASSWTGVNTGELFFGEGSRLTVL.

This clonotype occurred many times. The chain links TRBV16 to TRBJ1-2; no clear D. Germline V CDR1 and CDR2: KGHSY, FQNENV. Trimming stripped 0 bases from V and 4 bases from J, with 6 bases between. This CDR3 comprises 13 residues. The CDR3 region is CASSQSQAYGYTF. The CDR3 DNA reads as TGTGCCAGCAGCCAATCGCAGGCCTATGGCTACACCTTC. Variable domain in full (rest from reference TRBV16 and TRBJ1-2): GEEVAQTPKHLVRGEGQKAKLYCAPIKGHSYVFWYQQVLKNEFKFLISFQNENVFDETGMPKERFSAKCLPNSPCSLEIQATKLEDSAVYFCASSQSQAYGYTFGSGTRLTVV.

At least ten counts were recorded for this clonotype. CDR3 nucleotide sequence: TGCGCCAGCAGCTTGAACCGAAGAAAAGAGACCCAGTACTTC. As protein: CASSLNRRKETQYF. The chain carries TRBV5-1 and TRBJ2-5; D gene unclear. This CDR3 spans 14 amino acids. V gave up 1 base and J gave up 3 bases, with 10 bases separating them. CDR1 SGHRS and CDR2 YFSETQ come from the germline V gene.